The 21 T cell receptor beta chains below come from one sample, sequenced in a study of metastatic and nonmetastatic thyroid tumors. TCRdb re-clonotyped the PCR reads via MiXCR. The data show about 20,000 clones, 9% to 15% seen once. Each patient came to thyroid surgery without any prior treatment (of any kind). Sequencing was done on a sample of blood. Source of these receptors: a male donor with papillary thyroid cancer or a benign thyroid nodule (not recorded which). Some clones in this sample may be carry-over from other donors' samples.

There are many counts of this clone. This chain links TRBV18 with TRBJ1-3, with 10 nucleotides matching TRBD1. Unmatched junction bases numbered 5, after V lost 3 bases and J lost 6 bases. Germline CDR1 reads KGHSH; CDR2 reads LQKENI. The CDR3 contains 15 residues. CDR3 protein: CASSPLDRGPNTIYF. For the CDR3, the DNA is TGTGCCAGCTCACCCCTAGACAGGGGGCCAAACACCATATATTTT.

This clone qualifies as medium-sized. The chain combines TRBV6-1 with TRBJ1-1, with D maybe TRBD1 (5 bases). The V and J ends lost 6 bases and 7 bases respectively, with 18 bases between them. Germline CDR1 and CDR2: MNHNS and SASEGT. The CDR3 runs 14 residues. The CDR3 nucleotides read TGTGCCAGCAGACCCGGACACGTCCTTCTTGAAGCTTTCTTT. Its translation is CASRPGHVLLEAFF.

In this sample, this clone turned up many times. This sample also contains other DNA sequences that code for the same CDR3. This sequence joins TRBV29-1 and TRBJ1-1, with 7 bases lining up with TRBD1. The CDR3 is made up of 14 amino acids. With 5 bases clipped from V and 0 bases from J, the junction kept 6 bases outside the gene matches. The germline gives CDR1 SQVTM, CDR2 ANQGSEA. CDR3 coding DNA: TGCAGCGTTACCCGACAGGGCCTGAACACTGAAGCTTTCTTT. Amino acids: CSVTRQGLNTEAFF.

This clone is medium-sized (0.01 to 0.1%) in the sample. The rearrangement joins TRBV7-9 to TRBJ2-7, with D unresolved. Germline CDR1 reads SEHNR; CDR2 reads FQNEAQ (reference sequence). The CDR3 is 11 residues long. V lost 5 bases to trimming and J lost 3 bases, with 5 bases between them. The CDR3 is CASSRSYEQYF. CDR3 sequence (DNA): TGTGCCAGCAGCCGTAGCTACGAGCAGTACTTC. Combining the CDR3 with reference TRBV7-9 and TRBJ2-7 gives the whole variable domain DTGVSQNPRHKITKRGQNVTFRCDPISEHNRLYWYRQTLGQGPEFLTYFQNEAQLEKSRLLSDRFSAERPKGSFSTLEIQRTEQGDSAMYLCASSRSYEQYFGPGTRLTVT.

This clone came up many times. The chain has TRBV28 and TRBJ2-1; no clear D. V was pared by 3 bases and J by 4 bases, with 4 bases between. Germline CDR1 is MDHEN and CDR2 is SYDVKM. This CDR3 comprises 12 residues. The CDR3 is CASSFNYNEQFF. CDR3 in DNA: TGTGCCAGCAGTTTCAATTACAATGAGCAGTTCTTC.

This clone was recorded only once. Its ends do not fully match the called genes, so a read error is possible. The chain combines TRBV20-1 with TRBJ1-1; D not certain. The CDR3 loop spans 15 amino acids. The germline gives CDR1 DFQATT, CDR2 SNEGSKA (reference sequence). CDR3 sequence (DNA): TGCAGTGCTCCCCCCCGGGGATACATGAACACTGAAGTTTTCTTT. It codes for CSAPPRGYMNTEVFF.

This clone was counted at least ten times. V gene TRBV2 combines with J gene TRBJ2-4; 8 nucleotides line up with TRBD1. The CDR3 has 13 amino acids. Germline V gene lookup returns CDR1 SNHLY and CDR2 FYNNEI. Losses at the gene ends were 1 base for V and 7 bases for J; bases not matched to a gene: 0. The CDR3 region has the DNA TGTGCCAGCAGTGAAGACAGGGGGAACATTCAGTACTTC. Protein product: CASSEDRGNIQYF. Looking up the rest from reference TRBV2 and TRBJ2-4 gives the full variable domain: EPEVTQTPSHQVTQMGQEVILRCVPISNHLYFYWYRQILGQKVEFLVSFYNNEISEKSEIFDDQFSVERPDGSNFTLKIRSTKLEDSAMYFCASSEDRGNIQYFGAGTRLSVL.

This clone was seen repeatedly, ten times or more. The V and J genes are TRBV20-1 and TRBJ2-5; 8 bases align to TRBD1. The CDR3 has 14 amino acids. V lost 0 bases, J lost 5 bases, and 5 bases stayed unmatched. Germline CDR1 and CDR2: DFQATT and SNEGSKA (reference sequence). The CDR3 coding sequence is TGCAGTGCTAGAGACGCAGGGGGCATGGAGACCCAGTACTTC. Protein: CSARDAGGMETQYF.

This clone occurred many times. A much larger clone differs from this one at a single base, so this may be a read error. The chain recombines TRBV15 with TRBJ1-1; D call uncertain. Germline CDR1 reads LNHNV; CDR2 reads YYDKDF (reference sequence). V lost 4 bases, J lost 4 bases, and 10 bases lay in between. CDR3 length equals 13 residues. Written as DNA, the CDR3 is TGTGCCACCAGCAAGGTGGGTAGCACTGAAGCTTTCTTT. Its translation is CATSKVGSTEAFF.

This clone was recorded a few times. The chain is built from TRBV6-1 and TRBJ2-1; D perhaps matches TRBD2 (6 bases). The CDR3 contains 14 residues. CDR1 MNHNS and CDR2 SASEGT come from the germline V gene. The germline V and J ends were trimmed by 6 bases and 4 bases, with 13 bases remaining between them. The CDR3 region has the DNA TGTGCCAGCAGGGAGATAGCGGCGTACAATGAGCAGTTCTTC. It yields the protein CASREIAAYNEQFF.

This clone was observed many times. The rearrangement links TRBV19 to TRBJ1-1; D may be TRBD1 (6 bases). This CDR3 comprises 13 residues. V lost 0 bases to trimming and J lost 7 bases, with 9 bases between them. Germline CDR1 is LNHDA and CDR2 is SQIVND (reference sequence). Here the CDR3 DNA reads TGTGCCAGTAGTATAGATGCGGACAGTGAAGCTTTCTTT. Its protein is CASSIDADSEAFF.

This clone was observed at least ten times. The V call is TRBV20-1, the J call TRBJ2-7; TRBD2 is a possible D gene (6 bases). Germline CDR1 reads DFQATT; CDR2 reads SNEGSKA (reference sequence). Trimming left V 3 bases short and J 0 bases short, with 12 bases between. CDR3 length: 14 amino acids. The CDR3 is CSASPSENSYEQYF. In nucleotides, the CDR3 is TGCAGTGCTAGCCCTAGCGAAAACTCCTACGAGCAGTACTTC.

There are many counts of this clone. In DNA, the CDR3 is TGTGCCAGCAGCCAAAGCGGGAAAGGCACAGATACGCAGTATTTT. This gives the protein CASSQSGKGTDTQYF. The genes are TRBV7-3 and TRBJ2-3, with 7 bases that match TRBD2. Germline CDR1 is SGHTA and CDR2 is FQGTGA. The CDR3 loop spans 15 amino acids. With V trimmed by 5 bases and J by 1 base, 6 bases remained unmatched.

This clone was counted at least ten times. For the CDR3, the DNA is TGTGCCAGTAGTATCTGGCTGGGACAGGGGATCCATCAGCCCCAGCATTTT. Translation: CASSIWLGQGIHQPQHF. This rearrangement joins TRBV19 to TRBJ1-5, with 10 bases identical to TRBD1. This CDR3 is 17 amino acids long. J gave up 5 bases and V 3 bases, and 10 bases lay outside the gene matches. The V gene's germline CDR1 is LNHDA and CDR2 SQIVND (reference sequence).

In the case of this clone: A much more abundant neighbour one base away suggests this may be a read error. Other DNA sequences in the sample encode the same CDR3. This chain connects TRBV6-1 to TRBJ2-1, with D maybe TRBD1 (6 bases). Looked up from germline, CDR1 is MNHNS and CDR2 is SASEGT. This CDR3 is built from 14 residues. CDR3 in DNA: TGTGCCAGCAGTAGAGGACAGTCCTACAATGGGCAGTTCTTC. Protein: CASSRGQSYNGQFF.

This clone came up many times. This chain joins TRBV19 and TRBJ2-2, with 8 bases lining up with TRBD1. Losses at the gene ends were 4 bases for V and 4 bases for J; bases not matched to a gene: 14. Looked up from germline, CDR1 is LNHDA and CDR2 is SQIVND (reference sequence). The CDR3 loop spans 18 amino acids. In DNA form, the CDR3 reads TGTGCCAGTAGTACCCTAGCCGACAGGGGATGGAGCACCGGGGAGCTGTTTTTT. It is translated as CASSTLADRGWSTGELFF.

The genes are TRBV9 and TRBJ2-2; D is ambiguous. Trimming pared 0 bases from V and 3 bases from J, leaving 6 bases between. Germline CDR1 and CDR2: SGDLS and YYNGEE. The CDR3 contains 14 residues. The CDR3 protein is CASSVATYTGELFF. The CDR3 DNA is TGTGCCAGCAGCGTAGCGACATACACCGGGGAGCTGTTTTTT.

This clone came up many times. The CDR3 DNA reads TGTGCCAGTAAGACCGAGGACAGGGGATTGCCGGGGGCCAACGTCCTGACTTTC. This encodes CASKTEDRGLPGANVLTF. The genes are TRBV19 and TRBJ2-6; TRBD1 matches at 9 bases. V lost 7 bases to trimming and J lost 4 bases; unmatched junction nucleotides: 14. The CDR3 extends over 18 amino acids. The germline gives CDR1 LNHDA, CDR2 SQIVND (reference sequence).

This clone occurred a few times. This clone may be a read error of a much larger clone one base away. The rearrangement links TRBV7-9 to TRBJ1-1; no firm D call. The germline V gene encodes CDR1 SEHNR and CDR2 FQNEAQ (reference sequence). Trimming left V 7 bases short and J 0 bases short, with 9 bases between. This CDR3 has 13 residues. As DNA, the CDR3 is TGTGCCAGCATCTTGGGGATGAACACTGAAGCTTTCTTT. Protein product: CASILGMNTEAFF.

The rearrangement uses TRBV20-1 and TRBJ2-7; D gene unclear. Germline loops: CDR1 DFQATT, CDR2 SNEGSKA (reference sequence). Trimming removed 5 bases at V and 4 bases at J, with 18 bases between. CDR3 size: 14 residues. The CDR3 loop is CSAEREQWGYEQYF. CDR3 DNA: TGCAGTGCTGAAAGGGAACAATGGGGTTACGAGCAGTACTTC.

This clone has a handful of counts. The chain recombines TRBV19 with TRBJ1-6; D uncertain. This CDR3 comprises 15 residues. The germline V gene has CDR1 LNHDA and CDR2 SQIVND (reference sequence). The ends were cut back, 9 bases at V and 5 bases at J, with 17 bases in the middle. Here the CDR3 DNA reads TGTGCCAGGCCAACTCCAGGTCTTAATAATTCACCCCTCCACTTT. Residues: CARPTPGLNNSPLHF.